Below, 10 T cell receptor beta chains from the same sample are listed, as sequenced in a study of response to subunit inactivated influenza vaccine. TCRdb reprocessed the RT-PCR reads via MiXCR and lists one record per CDR3 protein. The sample holds around 300,000 distinct CDR3 sequences; roughly 22% are singletons and the top ten take about a tenth. Sequenced material: PBMCs from blood, taken less than 22 months after vaccination. The receptors stem from a man between 45 and 75 years old who received an inactivated influenza vaccine.

This clonotype was observed many times. The CDR3 is CSARDMEGHNYGYTF. As DNA, the CDR3 is TGCAGTGCTAGAGATATGGAGGGGCATAACTATGGCTACACCTTC. The rearrangement uses TRBV20-1 and TRBJ1-2; a possible D gene is TRBD1 (5 bases). The CDR3 is made up of 15 amino acids. V lost 0 bases, J lost 1 base, and 12 bases lay in between. Germline V gene sequence: CDR1 DFQATT, CDR2 SNEGSKA (reference sequence).

The chain links TRBV20-1 to TRBJ1-1; unclear D gene. The CDR3 extends over 13 amino acids. Trimming stripped 6 bases from V and 1 base from J, with 12 bases between. Looked up from germline, CDR1 is DFQATT and CDR2 is SNEGSKA (reference sequence). The CDR3 here is CSAGKIQNTEAFF. CDR3 DNA: TGCAGTGCCGGGAAGATCCAGAACACTGAAGCTTTCTTT.

Only a few counts were recorded for this clonotype. The CDR3 protein is CASSQGQLLTYGYTF. The CDR3 nucleotides read TGTGCCAGCAGCCAAGGACAGCTCCTGACGTATGGCTACACCTTC. The gene calls are TRBV3-1 and TRBJ1-2, with a tentative D call TRBD1 (5 bases). V lost 1 base and J 5 bases, leaving 14 bases between the germline ends. Per the germline V gene, CDR1 is LGHDT and CDR2 is YNNKEL (reference sequence). There are 15 residues in the CDR3.

The chain joins TRBV4-3 to TRBJ1-6, with D unresolved. The CDR3 loop spans 17 amino acids. Germline lookup yields CDR1 LGHNA and CDR2 YSLEER. V was trimmed by 4 bases and J by 7 bases, leaving 20 bases between them. The CDR3 loop reads CASSPSVVSIWNSPLHF. As DNA, the CDR3 is TGCGCCAGCAGCCCCTCCGTTGTGTCCATATGGAATTCACCCCTCCACTTT.

This rearrangement joins TRBV19 to TRBJ1-6, with 7 bases aligning to TRBD1. This CDR3 contains 15 residues. With V trimmed by 8 bases and J by 7 bases, 11 bases remained unmatched. In germline, CDR1 is LNHDA, CDR2 SQIVND (reference sequence). The DNA of the CDR3 is TGTGCCAGTGGTGAACCGGGACAGCTGAATTCACCCCTCCACTTT. Protein sequence: CASGEPGQLNSPLHF. Complete variable domain (other parts from reference TRBV19 and TRBJ1-6): DGGITQSPKYLFRKEGQNVTLSCEQNLNHDAMYWYRQDPGQGLRLIYYSQIVNDFQKGDIAEGYSVSREKKESFPLTVTSAQKNPTAFYLCASGEPGQLNSPLHFGNGTRLTVT.

The gene calls are TRBV12-3 or TRBV12-4 and TRBJ1-5; tentative D call: TRBD1 (5 bases). V lost 3 bases and J 4 bases, leaving 16 bases between the germline ends. This CDR3 has 16 amino acids. The CDR3 bases are TGTGCCAGCAGTTTGGGGCTCGGCAGGGCGAATCAGCCCCAGCATTTT. Translating it yields CASSLGLGRANQPQHF.

In this sample, this clonotype turned up a few times. The chain uses TRBV6-5 and TRBJ2-3; possible D gene TRBD2, 6 bases. Germline assignment: CDR1 MNHEY and CDR2 SVGAGI. This CDR3 has 16 amino acids. Deletions cut 2 bases from V and 0 bases from J, with 12 bases between. CDR3 nucleotide sequence: TGTGCCAGCAGTTACCGGCGGGAAATGAGCACAGATACGCAGTATTTT. Its translation is CASSYRREMSTDTQYF.

The rearrangement joins TRBV7-9 to TRBJ1-5; TRBD1 agrees at 8 bases. The length of the CDR3 is 15 residues. CDR1 is SEHNR and CDR2 is FQNEAQ in the germline V gene (reference sequence). After removal of 1 base from V and 6 bases from J, the junction contained 5 bases not matched to a gene. CDR3: CASSLGTGTFQPQHF. The CDR3 DNA sequence: TGTGCCAGCAGCTTAGGGACAGGGACATTTCAGCCCCAGCATTTT.

The V gene is TRBV20-1, the J gene TRBJ1-4; TRBD1 is a possible D gene (5 bases). CDR3 size: 14 residues. Germline CDR1 is DFQATT and CDR2 is SNEGSKA (reference sequence). The V and J ends lost 6 bases and 8 bases respectively, with 19 bases between them. Written as DNA, the CDR3 is TGCAGTGCCCCTTCCGGGGGGATAGGGGAAAAACTGTTTTTT. Protein: CSAPSGGIGEKLFF.

V and J are TRBV16 and TRBJ1-1, with a possible D match to TRBD1 (5 bases). Germline V gene sequence: CDR1 KGHSY, CDR2 FQNENV. The CDR3 extends over 15 amino acids. Trimming left V 3 bases short and J 1 base short, with 12 bases between. The CDR3 nucleotides read TGTGCCAGCAGCCATGGGGCTTCGGGGAACACTGAAGCTTTCTTT. Its translation: CASSHGASGNTEAFF.